The next 12 T cell receptor beta chains were all read from a single sample in a study of beta chain features in type 1 diabetes. Study-wide findings and caveats: The study found moderately but significantly shorter TCRB CDR3s in all four CD4+ subsets of Type 1 diabetes patients.

Expressed TCRB transcripts got sequenced, as all isolated RNA was reverse transcribed. Generated by immunoSEQ multiplex PCR, the TCRdb table keeps only in-frame clones and is missing some. The sample has around 56,000 clones; 40% to 65% are singletons. No antigens are known for them. The specimen was Tregs from blood. The origin of the receptors is a woman aged 40-49 years with type 1 diabetes.

Concerning this clone: The sample has other DNA sequences that encode this CDR3 too. The chain joins TRBV18 to TRBJ1-5; possible D gene TRBD1, 6 bases. The CDR3 runs 13 residues. With 3 bases removed from V and 5 bases from J, the gap between germline ends came to 8 bases. CDR1 and CDR2 (germline): KGHSH, LQKENI. The chain's CDR3 is CASSPRTDQPQHF. The CDR3 bases are TGTGCCAGCTCACCCCGGACAGATCAGCCCCAGCATTTT.

V usage is TRBV2 and J usage is TRBJ1-2, with TRBD1 as a possible D gene (6 bases). The germline V gene has CDR1 SNHLY and CDR2 FYNNEI. The CDR3 consists of 15 residues. Trimming cost V 6 bases and J 6 bases, with 20 bases left between them. The CDR3 sequence is CASSGPWGQGDGYTF. DNA of the CDR3: TGTGCCAGCAGCGGACCCTGGGGGCAGGGAGATGGCTACACCTTC. Variable domain in full (rest from reference TRBV2 and TRBJ1-2): EPEVTQTPSHQVTQMGQEVILRCVPISNHLYFYWYRQILGQKVEFLVSFYNNEISEKSEIFDDQFSVERPDGSNFTLKIRSTKLEDSAMYFCASSGPWGQGDGYTFGSGTRLTVV.

This clone turned up a few times. The chain joins TRBV28 to TRBJ1-2; the D gene is possibly TRBD1 (6 bases). Germline lookup yields CDR1 MDHEN and CDR2 SYDVKM. The ends were cut back, 3 bases at V and 7 bases at J, with 15 bases in the middle. The length of the CDR3 is 14 residues. CDR3 in amino acids: CASSFQGNVGGYTF. For the CDR3, the DNA is TGTGCCAGCAGTTTTCAGGGGAACGTCGGTGGCTACACCTTC.

This clone was observed a few times. The V gene is TRBV7-3, the J gene TRBJ1-1; D unresolved. This CDR3 comprises 13 residues. The V end lost 3 bases, the J end lost 3 bases, and 8 bases lay between the germline ends. The germline CDR1 and CDR2 sequences are SGHTA and FQGTGA. The CDR3 region has the DNA TGTGCCAGCAGCTTGTGGTTAGACACTGAAGCTTTCTTT. This encodes CASSLWLDTEAFF.

The chain uses TRBV7-2 and TRBJ2-5, with D uncertain. The CDR3 contains 12 residues. The germline CDR1 and CDR2 sequences are SGHTA and FQGNSA. V dropped 4 bases and J dropped 2 bases, with 5 bases sitting between them. The CDR3 region is CASSSFQETQYF. CDR3 sequence (DNA): TGTGCCAGCAGCTCCTTTCAAGAGACCCAGTACTTC.

V and J are TRBV7-9 and TRBJ2-4; D may be TRBD1 (6 bases). The germline V and J ends were trimmed by 1 base and 8 bases, with 12 bases remaining between them. The V gene's germline CDR1 is SEHNR and CDR2 FQNEAQ (reference sequence). The CDR3 spans 14 residues. CDR3 protein: CASSLGAGVDIQYF. DNA of the CDR3: TGTGCCAGCAGCTTAGGAGCAGGGGTGGACATTCAGTACTTC.

This clone was detected a few times. V and J are TRBV7-9 and TRBJ1-3; D is uncertain. The CDR3 totals 14 residues. CDR1 SEHNR and CDR2 FQNEAQ come from the germline V gene (reference sequence). V gave up 2 bases and J gave up 2 bases, with 7 bases separating them. The chain's CDR3 is CASSLWPPGNTIYF. The DNA for the CDR3 is TGTGCCAGCAGCTTATGGCCTCCTGGAAACACCATATATTTT.

This chain links TRBV7-2 with TRBJ1-5; D unresolved. CDR1 is SGHTA, CDR2 FQGNSA, per germline. The CDR3 covers 15 residues. Between the trimmed V and J ends, which lost 5 bases and 0 bases, there was a span of 11 bases. The CDR3 loop is CASSRTYHSNQPQHF. The CDR3 nucleotides are TGTGCCAGCAGCCGGACTTACCATAGCAATCAGCCCCAGCATTTT.

The V and J genes are TRBV29-1 and TRBJ2-2; D unresolved. The V end lost 2 bases, the J end lost 0 bases, and 4 bases lay between the germline ends. The CDR3 runs 13 residues. Germline loops: CDR1 SQVTM, CDR2 ANQGSEA. The CDR3 region has the DNA TGCAGCGTTGAACCAGCGAACACCGGGGAGCTGTTTTTT. Translation: CSVEPANTGELFF.

V usage is TRBV6-4 and J usage is TRBJ2-5; 8 bases match TRBD2. The germline gives CDR1 MRHNA, CDR2 SNTAGT. This CDR3 contains 16 residues. Trimming removed 8 bases from V and 1 base from J; junction bases left unmatched: 12. CDR3 amino acids: CASGFPERGPQETQYF. In DNA form, the CDR3 reads TGTGCCAGCGGATTCCCGGAGCGGGGGCCCCAAGAGACCCAGTACTTC.

V usage is TRBV7-2 and J usage is TRBJ1-6; 10 bases fit TRBD1. Germline values: CDR1 SGHTA, CDR2 FQGNSA. The junction had 11 bases not matched to a gene; V was cut back by 5 bases and J by 10 bases. The CDR3 totals 16 residues. The CDR3 reads CASSHSADRGNSPLHF. CDR3 in DNA: TGTGCCAGCAGCCATAGCGCGGACAGGGGGAACTCACCCCTCCACTTT.

This clone has a handful of counts. This chain links TRBV19 with TRBJ2-3, with a tentative D call TRBD2 (6 bases). In germline, CDR1 is LNHDA, CDR2 SQIVND (reference sequence). This CDR3 comprises 12 residues. V shed 7 bases and J shed 6 bases, with 11 bases lying between them. CDR3 sequence reads: CASNPGGDTQYF. Here the CDR3 DNA reads TGTGCCAGTAATCCTGGGGGGGATACGCAGTATTTT. Looking up the rest from reference TRBV19 and TRBJ2-3 gives the full variable domain: DGGITQSPKYLFRKEGQNVTLSCEQNLNHDAMYWYRQDPGQGLRLIYYSQIVNDFQKGDIAEGYSVSREKKESFPLTVTSAQKNPTAFYLCASNPGGDTQYFGPGTRLTVL.